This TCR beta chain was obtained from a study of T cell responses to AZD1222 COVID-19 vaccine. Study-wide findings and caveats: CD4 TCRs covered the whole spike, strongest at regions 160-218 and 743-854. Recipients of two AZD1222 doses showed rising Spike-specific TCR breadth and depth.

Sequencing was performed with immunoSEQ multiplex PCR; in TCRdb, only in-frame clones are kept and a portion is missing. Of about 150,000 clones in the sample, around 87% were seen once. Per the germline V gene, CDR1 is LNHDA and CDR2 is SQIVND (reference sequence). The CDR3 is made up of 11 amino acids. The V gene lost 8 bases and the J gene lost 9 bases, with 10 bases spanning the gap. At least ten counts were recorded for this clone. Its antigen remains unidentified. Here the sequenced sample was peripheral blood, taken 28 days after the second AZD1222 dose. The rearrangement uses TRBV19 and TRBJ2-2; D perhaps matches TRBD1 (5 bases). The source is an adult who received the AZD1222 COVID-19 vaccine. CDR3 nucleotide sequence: TGTGCCAGTGCCAGGGATTGGGAGCTGTTTTTT. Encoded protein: CASARDWELFF.